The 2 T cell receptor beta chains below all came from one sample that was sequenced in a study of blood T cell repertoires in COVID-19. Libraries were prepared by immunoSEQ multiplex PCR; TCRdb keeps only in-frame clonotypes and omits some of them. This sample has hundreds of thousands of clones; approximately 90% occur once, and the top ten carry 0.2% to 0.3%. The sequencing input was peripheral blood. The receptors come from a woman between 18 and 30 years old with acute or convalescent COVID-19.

The CDR3 DNA follows: TGTGCCAGCAGCTTTCGGGGGGAGGAGACCCAGTACTTC. This encodes CASSFRGEETQYF. The rearrangement joins TRBV21-1 to TRBJ2-5; the table's D call, TRBD2, has no DNA check behind it. TRBV21-1 constitutes a pseudogene. The CDR3 consists of 13 residues.

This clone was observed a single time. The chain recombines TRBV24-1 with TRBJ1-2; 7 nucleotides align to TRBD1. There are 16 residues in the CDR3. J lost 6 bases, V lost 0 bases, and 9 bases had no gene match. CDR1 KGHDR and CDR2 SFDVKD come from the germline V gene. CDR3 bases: TGTGCCACCAGTGATTTGGCCCCAGGGGGGATTAATGGCTACACCTTC. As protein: CATSDLAPGGINGYTF.